This section outlines one T cell receptor (beta chain) sequence together with its context. What it recognizes is unknown. The germline V gene has CDR1 SGHVS and CDR2 FNYEAQ. CDR3 length: 15 amino acids. V was pared by 1 base and J by 9 bases, with 10 bases of the junction left unmatched. This entry is derived from a study of cytomegalovirus exposure and HLA in healthy donors. Primers included in the PCR were 60 Vbeta and 13 Jbeta primers. Sequencing was performed with immunoSEQ multiplex PCR; in TCRdb, only in-frame clones are kept and a portion is missing. In the table there are some 150,000 clones, under 85% of which are singletons. Study-wide results and limits: Previously analyzed data showed that most TCR beta V segments were productive at a frequency of about 87% or about 30%. Later analysis demonstrated an association between a missense DCLRE1C variant and TCR beta V- and J-gene trimming. Analysis performed later found about 18,000 TCR beta sequences associated with HLA alleles at 0.05 false discovery rate. In a later analysis, several top co-occurrence clusters appeared linked to parvovirus B19, influenza, CMV and Epstein-Barr virus.

The clonotype originates from a human donor in good health. Input material: PBMCs. The chain has TRBV7-6 and TRBJ1-1; 8 nucleotides agree with TRBD1. The DNA of the CDR3 is TGTGCCAGCAGCTTAGGGTACCGCACAGGGGGGCAAGCTTTCTTT. Protein: CASSLGYRTGGQAFF.